The T cell receptor (beta chain) described here comes from a study of Ad26.COV2.S vaccination and SARS-CoV-2 variants. Study at large: The donor belonged to the COV1001 Ad26.COV2.S trial arm. Once or twice, 56 days apart, Ad26.COV2.S was delivered intramuscularly.

Treatment: approximately 18 received Ad26.COV2.S at low or high dose, single or two shots; 5 received placebo; per-sample allocation not given. Specimens were obtained on day 63 following the first vaccine or placebo injection. About this clone itself: Antigen: not known.

Using immunoSEQ multiplex PCR, the repertoire was profiled, and TCRdb retains in-frame clones only, with some absent. This table has about 350,000 clones, 75% to 90% appearing once. Findings of the study overall: An underestimation of total T cell responses may have resulted from the TCR breadth and depth analyses. Vaccinees and placebo recipients showed similar non-spike TCR breadth.

This TCR came from a person between 18 and 65 years old who received the Ad26.COV2.S COVID-19 vaccine or a placebo. The material was peripheral blood, obtained in a trial of Ad26.COV2.S vaccine versus placebo.

Here the CDR3 DNA reads TGTGCCAGCAGTGTTGACAGGGTCGGGGAGCTGTTTTTT. Translated: CASSVDRVGELFF. The chain links TRBV2 to TRBJ2-2; 7 bases fit TRBD1. Per the germline V gene, CDR1 is SNHLY and CDR2 is FYNNEI. This CDR3 is built from 13 residues. Trimming at V came to 4 bases and at J to 7 bases, leaving 3 bases not matched to a gene.